This TCR beta chain originates from a study of T cell changes during pregnancy in multiple sclerosis. Sequenced by immunoSEQ multiplex PCR; TCRdb stores in-frame clones only, minus some. The data hold roughly 76,000 clones, with 80% to 95% observed a single time. The germline CDR1 and CDR2 sequences are MNHNS and SASEGT. The CDR3 loop spans 17 amino acids. V was trimmed by 2 bases and J by 7 bases, leaving 21 bases between them. The sequencing here drew on CD4+ T cells from peripheral blood mononuclear cells, taken in the second trimester of pregnancy. V is TRBV6-1 and J is TRBJ1-5, with a tentative D call TRBD1 (6 bases). The receptor was derived from a female donor with multiple sclerosis, enrolled in a pregnancy study. CDR3 nucleotides: TGTGCCAGCAGTGAATCTTGGAGTCAGGGGTTCCGACAGCCCCAGCATTTT. Its protein product is CASSESWSQGFRQPQHF.